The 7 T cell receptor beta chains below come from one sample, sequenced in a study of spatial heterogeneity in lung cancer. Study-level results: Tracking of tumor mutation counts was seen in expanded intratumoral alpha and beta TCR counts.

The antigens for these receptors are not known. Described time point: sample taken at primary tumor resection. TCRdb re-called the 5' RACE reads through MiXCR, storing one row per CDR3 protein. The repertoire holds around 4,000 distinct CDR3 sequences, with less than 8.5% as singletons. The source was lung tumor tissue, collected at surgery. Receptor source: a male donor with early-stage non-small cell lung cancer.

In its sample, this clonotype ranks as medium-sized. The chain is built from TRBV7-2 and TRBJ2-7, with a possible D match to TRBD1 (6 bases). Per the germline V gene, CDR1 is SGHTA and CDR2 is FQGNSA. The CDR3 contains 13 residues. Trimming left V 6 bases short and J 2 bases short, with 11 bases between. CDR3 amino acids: CASSLQGTYEQYF. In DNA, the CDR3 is TGTGCCAGCAGTTTACAGGGAACCTACGAGCAGTACTTC.

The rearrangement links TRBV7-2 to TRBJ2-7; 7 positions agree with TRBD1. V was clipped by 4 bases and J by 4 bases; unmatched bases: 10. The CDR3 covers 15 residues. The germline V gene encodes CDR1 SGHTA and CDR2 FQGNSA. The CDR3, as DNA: TGTGCCAGCAGCTCGCGGACAGGTAAAAGATACGAGCAGTACTTC. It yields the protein CASSSRTGKRYEQYF.

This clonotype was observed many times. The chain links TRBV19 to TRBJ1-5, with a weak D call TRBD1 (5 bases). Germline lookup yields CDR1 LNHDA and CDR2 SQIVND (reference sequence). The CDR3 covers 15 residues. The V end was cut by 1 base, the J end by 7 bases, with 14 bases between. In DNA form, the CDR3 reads TGTGCCAGTAGTATAGCCGGGCAGGGTGCCCAGCCCCAGCATTTT. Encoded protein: CASSIAGQGAQPQHF.

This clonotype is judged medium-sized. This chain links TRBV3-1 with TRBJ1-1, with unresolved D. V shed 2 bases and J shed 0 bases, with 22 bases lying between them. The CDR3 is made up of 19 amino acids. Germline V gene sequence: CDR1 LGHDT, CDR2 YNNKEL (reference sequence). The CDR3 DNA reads TGTGCCAGCAGCCAAAAACCCCTAGTGGGGTTTAGCGTGAACACTGAAGCTTTCTTT. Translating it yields CASSQKPLVGFSVNTEAFF.

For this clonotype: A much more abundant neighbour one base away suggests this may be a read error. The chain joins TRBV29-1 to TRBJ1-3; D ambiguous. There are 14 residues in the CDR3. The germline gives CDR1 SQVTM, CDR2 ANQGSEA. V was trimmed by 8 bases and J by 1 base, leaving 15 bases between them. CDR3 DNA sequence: TGCAGCATATCCTGGACGTCTTCTGGAAACACCATATATTTT. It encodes CSISWTSSGNTIYF.

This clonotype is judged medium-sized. CDR3 protein: CSARAYGVNSPLHF. The CDR3 DNA is TGCAGTGCTAGAGCTTACGGGGTCAATTCACCCCTCCACTTT. This chain joins TRBV20-1 and TRBJ1-6, with no clear D. The CDR3 contains 14 residues. Germline lookup yields CDR1 DFQATT and CDR2 SNEGSKA (reference sequence). Trimming removed 1 base from V and 7 bases from J, with 11 bases in between.

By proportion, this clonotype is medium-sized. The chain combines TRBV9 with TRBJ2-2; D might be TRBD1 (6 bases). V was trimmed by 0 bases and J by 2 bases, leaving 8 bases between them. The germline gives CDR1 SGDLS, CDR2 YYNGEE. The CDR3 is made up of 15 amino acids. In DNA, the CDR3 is TGTGCCAGCAGCGTAGGGGGGCAAAACACCGGGGAGCTGTTTTTT. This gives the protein CASSVGGQNTGELFF.